The T cell receptor beta chain described here comes from a study of blood T cells in healthy people across ages. The CDR3 is made up of 14 amino acids. With 4 bases removed from V and 4 bases from J, the gap between germline ends came to 14 bases. Germline lookup yields CDR1 SGHKS and CDR2 YYEKEE (reference sequence). A second PCR of 7 to 11 cycles used a sample-barcoded 5' primer and a J-beta primer mix. TCRdb processed the 5' RACE reads anew with MiXCR; each CDR3 protein has one entry. The sample has about 1.6 million distinct CDR3 sequences, about 35% seen once. For this clonotype: The antigen is undetermined.

Notes on the study in general: PBMCs that were unsorted prevented a conclusive naive versus antigen-experienced comparison. Per million T cells, TCR beta diversity dropped roughly linearly as age increased.

This rearrangement joins TRBV5-5 to TRBJ1-1; D might be TRBD1 (6 bases). The TCR sequence derives from a woman in her 30s in good health. Sample: blood. As DNA, the CDR3 is TGTGCCAGCAGCGGGGGCGGACTGAGCACTGAAGCTTTCTTT. Amino acid sequence: CASSGGGLSTEAFF.